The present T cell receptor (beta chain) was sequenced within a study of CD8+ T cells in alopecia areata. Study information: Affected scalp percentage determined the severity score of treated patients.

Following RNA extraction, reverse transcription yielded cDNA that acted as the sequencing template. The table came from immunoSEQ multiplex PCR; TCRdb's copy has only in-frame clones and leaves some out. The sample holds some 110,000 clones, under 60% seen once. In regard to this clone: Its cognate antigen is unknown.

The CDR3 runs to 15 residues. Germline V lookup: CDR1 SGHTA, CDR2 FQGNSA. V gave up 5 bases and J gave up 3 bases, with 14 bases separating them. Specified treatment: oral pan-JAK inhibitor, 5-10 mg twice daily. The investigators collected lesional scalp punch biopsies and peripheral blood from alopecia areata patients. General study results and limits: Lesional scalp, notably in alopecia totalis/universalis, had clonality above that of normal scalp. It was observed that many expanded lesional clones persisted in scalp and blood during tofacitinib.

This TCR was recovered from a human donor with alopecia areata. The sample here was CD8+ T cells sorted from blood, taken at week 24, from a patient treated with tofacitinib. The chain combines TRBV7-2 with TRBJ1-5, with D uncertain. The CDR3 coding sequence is TGTGCCAGCAGCAGCTTCACGACTAACAATCAGCCCCAGCATTTT. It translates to CASSSFTTNNQPQHF.